The present T cell receptor (beta chain) was sequenced within a study of T cells after yellow fever vaccination. Study as a whole: SMART-Seq v4 Ultra Low Input prepared the low-cell-number fractions. General study results and limits: Among primary-vaccination clones, most reappeared after the booster, at 95% to 96% for CD4 and about 90% for CD8. Relatively few clonotypes were ones that appeared in both CD4 and CD8 compartments.

TCR cDNA was made by 5'RACE template switching, adding a universal primer site and UMIs. Using its own MiXCR run on the 5' RACE reads, TCRdb lists one record per CDR3 protein. The table records over 100,000 distinct CDR3 sequences, under 9% of them present only once. Trimming removed 8 bases from V and 6 bases from J; junction bases left unmatched: 7. In germline, CDR1 is SEHNR, CDR2 FQNEAQ (reference sequence). There are 13 residues in the CDR3. Remarks on this clonotype: Antigen unknown.

This sequence joins TRBV7-9 and TRBJ2-1; 7 nucleotides match TRBD2. The clonotype originates from a young man who received the YFV17D yellow fever vaccine. The material was CD8+ T cells sorted from PBMCs, obtained 45 days after the yellow fever booster vaccination. DNA for the CDR3: TGTGCCAGCTTGGGGGGAGGGTCCAATGAGCAGTTCTTC. Its protein product is CASLGGGSNEQFF.